Presented here are 20 T cell receptor beta chains from one specimen sequenced in a study of shared clonotypes between healthy human individuals (dated by TCRdb to 2018 to 2020). The library was obtained by the immunoSEQ multiplex PCR assay. TCRdb's version of the immuneACCESS table is confined to in-frame rearrangements and falls short of the full clone set. An unresolved V gene accounts for under half of the shortfall where checked; the remainder is of unknown origin. Present in this sample are roughly 2.6 million clones, approximately 90% of which were seen just once. Over 0.12% of the sample rests with the top ten. The material sequenced was naive CD4+ T cells sorted from blood. The cell subset or site label here, explained by the study, means: CD45RA+ positively selected. The receptors derive from a man aged 18-30 years in good health.

V gene TRBV5-1 combines with J gene TRBJ2-1; TRBD1 matches 10 bases. The CDR3 has 15 residues. Trimming removed 7 bases from V and 0 bases from J; junction bases left unmatched: 4. CDR1 and CDR2 (germline): SGHRS, YFSETQ. The DNA of the CDR3 is TGCGCCAGCGCTGGGACAGGGGACTCCTACAATGAGCAGTTCTTC. Its translation: CASAGTGDSYNEQFF.

This clone showed up just a few times. The genes are TRBV10-3 and TRBJ1-6, with TRBD1 matching over 7 bases. The V gene end was trimmed by 6 bases and the J gene end by 0 bases; junction bases not matched to a gene: 5. Germline-derived CDR1 and CDR2 are ENHRY and SYGVKD. The CDR3 totals 16 residues. Here the CDR3 DNA reads TGTGCCATCAGGAGACAGGGCAGCTCCTATAATTCACCCCTCCACTTT. Translation: CAIRRQGSSYNSPLHF.

Only one count was recorded for this clone. The sample carries other DNA sequences with the same CDR3. This sequence joins TRBV28 and TRBJ2-7, with D possibly matching TRBD2 (6 bases). CDR3 length equals 15 residues. Per germline, CDR1 MDHEN and CDR2 SYDVKM. With 4 bases removed from V and 0 bases from J, the gap between germline ends came to 13 bases. In DNA form, the CDR3 reads TGTGCCAGCAGTTCCTCCGGGACTGACTCCTACGAGCAGTACTTC. It codes for CASSSSGTDSYEQYF.

This chain uses TRBV7-2 with TRBJ1-2, with TRBD1 identical over 7 bases. Germline CDR1 SGHTA, CDR2 FQGNSA. V shed 0 bases, J shed 7 bases, and the junction held 5 bases outside the gene matches. The CDR3 totals 14 residues. The CDR3 sequence: CASSLATGRVGYTF. CDR3 nucleotides: TGTGCCAGCAGCTTAGCGACAGGGAGGGTTGGCTACACCTTC.

This clone showed up just once. The chain recombines TRBV9 with TRBJ2-3; D is uncertain. The CDR3 is made up of 14 amino acids. V was pared by 2 bases and J by 2 bases, with 9 bases between. Germline CDR1 SGDLS, CDR2 YYNGEE. The CDR3 sequence is CASSVIGPTDTQYF. The CDR3 DNA reads TGTGCCAGCAGCGTTATAGGCCCCACAGATACGCAGTATTTT.

The chain carries TRBV7-8 and TRBJ2-7; D might be TRBD1 (5 bases). The CDR3 is made up of 14 amino acids. V lost 5 bases and J lost 2, with 13 bases in between. Germline values: CDR1 SGHVS, CDR2 FQNEAQ. The CDR3 DNA follows: TGTGCCAGCAGCCCGCTTGAGACAGCCTACGAGCAGTACTTC. Residues: CASSPLETAYEQYF.

The CDR3 coding sequence is TGTGCCAGCTCACCGACCGGCATTGGATTCACTGAAGCTTTCTTT. This gives the protein CASSPTGIGFTEAFF. V and J are TRBV18 and TRBJ1-1, with no clear D. Trimming stripped 3 bases from V and 4 bases from J, with 15 bases between. The CDR3 is 15 residues long. The germline V gene has CDR1 KGHSH and CDR2 LQKENI. Supplemented by reference TRBV18 and TRBJ1-1, the full variable domain reads NAGVMQNPRHLVRRRGQEARLRCSPMKGHSHVYWYRQLPEEGLKFMVYLQKENIIDESGMPKERFSAEFPKEGPSILRIQQVVRGDSAAYFCASSPTGIGFTEAFFGQGTRLTVV.

For the CDR3, the DNA is TGTGCCAGTAGCCCGACGGACAGGGAATATACGCAGTATTTT. It specifies CASSPTDREYTQYF. The V call is TRBV19, the J call TRBJ2-3; 8 bases line up with TRBD1. This CDR3 has 14 amino acids. Trimming removed 6 bases from V and 7 bases from J; junction bases left unmatched: 9. Germline values: CDR1 LNHDA, CDR2 SQIVND (reference sequence).

Concerning this clone: Distinct nucleotide sequences in the sample also encode this CDR3. The chain couples TRBV7-9 to TRBJ1-2, with D hard to call. V was shortened by 5 bases and J by 1 base, with 8 bases between the two germline ends. CDR1 is SEHNR, CDR2 FQNEAQ, per germline (reference sequence). The CDR3 covers 13 residues. CDR3 coding DNA: TGTGCCAGCAGCGTGGACGGTAACTATGGCTACACCTTC. It yields the protein CASSVDGNYGYTF.

A word on this clone: Other nucleotide sequences in the sample specify the same CDR3. The chain has TRBV5-6 and TRBJ2-7; no reliable D call. Trimming stripped 4 bases from V and 1 base from J, with 6 bases between. The CDR3 spans 12 residues. Germline V gene sequence: CDR1 SGHDT, CDR2 YYEEEE. CDR3: CASSLSSYEQYF. CDR3 DNA: TGTGCCAGCAGCCTGAGTTCCTACGAGCAGTACTTC.

The CDR3 reads CASRGQGLSETQYF. The CDR3 DNA reads as TGTGCCAGCAGGGGACAGGGTCTGTCGGAGACCCAGTACTTC. The chain couples TRBV2 to TRBJ2-5; TRBD1 agrees at 9 bases. Per the germline V gene, CDR1 is SNHLY and CDR2 is FYNNEI. The CDR3 is 14 amino acids. Unmatched junction bases numbered 7, after V lost 6 bases and J lost 5 bases.

V and J are TRBV5-8 and TRBJ1-2; TRBD1 agrees at 9 bases. With V trimmed by 4 bases and J by 2 bases, 6 bases remained unmatched. CDR3 length equals 15 residues. Germline V CDR1 and CDR2: SGHTS, YDEGEE. The DNA for the CDR3 is TGTGCCAGCAGCCTTGGACAGGGGAAGAACTATGGCTACACCTTC. Translating gives CASSLGQGKNYGYTF.

About this clone itself: This same CDR3 is encoded by further DNA sequences in the sample. This chain uses TRBV18 with TRBJ2-7, with a weak D call TRBD1 (5 bases). V shed 4 bases and J shed 7 bases, with 20 bases lying between them. This CDR3 has 15 residues. Looked up from germline, CDR1 is KGHSH and CDR2 is LQKENI. CDR3 sequence: CASSLGTGNLYEQYF. The CDR3 DNA sequence: TGTGCCAGCTCACTTGGAACAGGAAATCTCTATGAGCAGTACTTC.

The CDR3 coding sequence is TGTGCCAGCAGGGCCCCTAACAGGGGTGGGAACACTGAAGCTTTCTTT. It specifies CASRAPNRGGNTEAFF. The chain employs TRBV2 and TRBJ1-1; 7 nucleotides line up with TRBD1. The CDR3 consists of 16 residues. J gave up 1 base and V 6 bases, and 11 bases lay outside the gene matches. Germline loops: CDR1 SNHLY, CDR2 FYNNEI.

Worth noting for this clone: The same CDR3 arises from other DNA sequences in this sample as well. The V and J genes are TRBV7-2 and TRBJ2-7, with D unclear. Trimming removed 5 bases from V and 3 bases from J, with 14 bases in between. The CDR3 sequence is 14 residues long. Germline CDR1 SGHTA, CDR2 FQGNSA. CDR3 protein: CASSPLGLSYEQYF. The CDR3 DNA reads as TGTGCCAGCAGCCCCCTTGGTCTCAGCTACGAGCAGTACTTC.

The rearrangement links TRBV19 to TRBJ2-5; the match to TRBD2 covers 9 bases. V trimming: 7 bases; J trimming: 8 bases; junction bases outside the gene matches: 14. The germline gives CDR1 LNHDA, CDR2 SQIVND (reference sequence). The CDR3 is 15 amino acids. The CDR3 nucleotides are TGTGCCAGTACTCCGGGGCAGGGTAGCGGGGGCACCCAGTACTTC. Amino acid sequence: CASTPGQGSGGTQYF.

The J gene is TRBJ1-5, the V gene TRBV19; possible D gene TRBD1, 5 bases. V was clipped by 8 bases and J by 0 bases, with 14 bases between them. The CDR3 is made up of 15 amino acids. CDR1 LNHDA and CDR2 SQIVND come from the germline V gene (reference sequence). The CDR3 protein is CASSVGVHSNQPQHF. The CDR3 bases are TGTGCCAGTTCCGTGGGGGTCCATAGCAATCAGCCCCAGCATTTT.

Comments on this clone: Other DNA sequences within the sample encode an identical CDR3. This chain connects TRBV6-5 to TRBJ2-7; D is ambiguous. CDR1 and CDR2 from the germline V gene are MNHEY and SVGAGI. The CDR3 is 13 residues long. Deletions cut 0 bases from V and 2 bases from J, with 5 bases between. The CDR3 DNA reads TGTGCCAGCAGTTACTCGAGTACCTACGAGCAGTACTTC. It yields the protein CASSYSSTYEQYF.

The genes are TRBV5-8 and TRBJ2-4; D is unresolved. From germline, CDR1 is SGHTS and CDR2 YDEGEE. Trimming stripped 0 bases from V and 1 base from J, with 11 bases between. This CDR3 region has 16 residues. CDR3 in amino acids: CASSLGKISAKNIQYF. The CDR3 region has the DNA TGTGCCAGCAGCTTGGGGAAAATATCGGCCAAAAACATTCAGTACTTC.

About this clone itself: At the DNA level, this CDR3 is encoded by other sequences in the same sample as well. The CDR3 DNA sequence: TGTGCCAGCTCACCCGACAGTCAAGAGACCCAGTACTTC. It encodes CASSPDSQETQYF. This chain uses TRBV18 with TRBJ2-5; perhaps TRBD1 as D (5 bases). The CDR3 is 13 amino acids. Trimming cost V 3 bases and J 2 bases, with 7 bases left between them. CDR1 and CDR2 from the germline V gene are KGHSH and LQKENI. Full variable domain (rest looked up from reference TRBV18 and TRBJ2-5): NAGVMQNPRHLVRRRGQEARLRCSPMKGHSHVYWYRQLPEEGLKFMVYLQKENIIDESGMPKERFSAEFPKEGPSILRIQQVVRGDSAAYFCASSPDSQETQYFGPGTRLLVL.